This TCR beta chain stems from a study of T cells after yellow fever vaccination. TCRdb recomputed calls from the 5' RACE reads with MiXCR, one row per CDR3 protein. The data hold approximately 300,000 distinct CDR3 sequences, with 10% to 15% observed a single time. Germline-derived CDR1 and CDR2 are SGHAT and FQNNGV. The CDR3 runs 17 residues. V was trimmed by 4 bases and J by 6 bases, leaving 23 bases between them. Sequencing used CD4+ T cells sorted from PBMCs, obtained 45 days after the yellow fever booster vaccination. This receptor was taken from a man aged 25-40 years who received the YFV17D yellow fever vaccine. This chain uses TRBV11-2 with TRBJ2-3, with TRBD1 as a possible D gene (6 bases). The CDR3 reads CASSSLGQPRISDTQYF. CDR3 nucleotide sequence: TGTGCCAGCAGCTCTCTTGGACAGCCTAGAATATCGGATACGCAGTATTTT.